Below, one T cell receptor beta chain is given with its context. Its antigen remains undetermined. There are no base qualities to consult, and no much larger clone falls within one base. This record belongs to a study of blood T cell repertoires in COVID-19 (dated by TCRdb to the early 2020s). About the study as a whole: The collaborator samples originated in the United States, Italy and Spain and spanned the acute and convalescent phases of COVID-19. The material from the prospective study consisted of cDNA or gDNA derived from T cells, B-cell-depleted T cells, or PBMCs. Subjects who had been exposed to COVID-19, were actively infected with it, or had recovered from it provided the deeply sampled blood TCRbeta repertoires that made up the dataset. The repertoires were made available in a free public database intended to serve as a resource for research on the immune response to SARS-CoV-2. The samples were drawn from two sources: the first 160 participants of the ongoing ImmuneRACE study, and over 1,000 subjects contributed by 6 global collaborators. Sample metadata almost always included a de-identified subject ID, COVID-19 status, age in years and sex. Where available, HLA class I and class II types were taken from metadata supplied by the sample provider and were not determined by assay-based typing.

At one collaborating source in Seattle, patients were enrolled during active infection and were followed longitudinally through the course of disease. Whole blood was collected in K2EDTA tubes by collaborating institutions according to the institutions' own protocols. For TCRbeta analysis, collaborators shipped samples as frozen whole blood, isolated PBMCs, or DNA extracted from either of those sample types. On the study overall, not on this receptor specifically: Clinical and demographic metadata were provided uncurated, with the amount varying by source and participant.

Via the germline V gene, CDR1 is KGHSH and CDR2 LQKENI. The CDR3 runs 12 residues from the cysteine to the phenylalanine. The retained sequence is limited to the CDR3, 36 bases, with the frame set at the first base. V and J are truncated by 2 bases and 6 bases respectively, leaving an intervening sequence of 8 bases. TCRbeta CDR3 regions were amplified from genomic DNA using the immunoSEQ Assay, a bias-controlled multiplex PCR. As for the original processing: The number of nucleated cells in each sample was estimated from the amplification of reference gene primers within the assay. To quantify the absolute abundance of each unique TCRbeta CDR3 rearrangement, sequence reads were collapsed and filtered. Productive Simpson clonality was computed per sample as the square root of Simpson's diversity index over productive rearrangements. TCRdb re-hosts the immuneACCESS table, in-frame sequences only. Its copies lack some clones; in the studies checked, an unresolved V gene accounts for under half of them, and the cause for the rest is not known. That table furnishes V, J and clone size, whereas the DNA furnished D and trimming. The sample yields some 360,000 clones; about 92% were counted once. Less than 5% of the sample is taken by the ten largest.

Recombination connected TRBV18 to TRBJ2-7; a tentative D call is TRBD1 (6 bases match). This sequence was found in a woman aged 55-69 years with COVID-19, enrolled during active disease. The material sequenced was peripheral blood. The DNA sequence is given as TGTGCCAGCTCACCAATAGGGGGCGAGCAGTACTTC. Translated, this gives CASSPIGGEQYF. Joined to the reference TRBV18 and TRBJ2-7 proteins, this CDR3 gives the full variable domain: NAGVMQNPRHLVRRRGQEARLRCSPMKGHSHVYWYRQLPEEGLKFMVYLQKENIIDESGMPKERFSAEFPKEGPSILRIQQVVRGDSAAYFCASSPIGGEQYFGPGTRLTVT.